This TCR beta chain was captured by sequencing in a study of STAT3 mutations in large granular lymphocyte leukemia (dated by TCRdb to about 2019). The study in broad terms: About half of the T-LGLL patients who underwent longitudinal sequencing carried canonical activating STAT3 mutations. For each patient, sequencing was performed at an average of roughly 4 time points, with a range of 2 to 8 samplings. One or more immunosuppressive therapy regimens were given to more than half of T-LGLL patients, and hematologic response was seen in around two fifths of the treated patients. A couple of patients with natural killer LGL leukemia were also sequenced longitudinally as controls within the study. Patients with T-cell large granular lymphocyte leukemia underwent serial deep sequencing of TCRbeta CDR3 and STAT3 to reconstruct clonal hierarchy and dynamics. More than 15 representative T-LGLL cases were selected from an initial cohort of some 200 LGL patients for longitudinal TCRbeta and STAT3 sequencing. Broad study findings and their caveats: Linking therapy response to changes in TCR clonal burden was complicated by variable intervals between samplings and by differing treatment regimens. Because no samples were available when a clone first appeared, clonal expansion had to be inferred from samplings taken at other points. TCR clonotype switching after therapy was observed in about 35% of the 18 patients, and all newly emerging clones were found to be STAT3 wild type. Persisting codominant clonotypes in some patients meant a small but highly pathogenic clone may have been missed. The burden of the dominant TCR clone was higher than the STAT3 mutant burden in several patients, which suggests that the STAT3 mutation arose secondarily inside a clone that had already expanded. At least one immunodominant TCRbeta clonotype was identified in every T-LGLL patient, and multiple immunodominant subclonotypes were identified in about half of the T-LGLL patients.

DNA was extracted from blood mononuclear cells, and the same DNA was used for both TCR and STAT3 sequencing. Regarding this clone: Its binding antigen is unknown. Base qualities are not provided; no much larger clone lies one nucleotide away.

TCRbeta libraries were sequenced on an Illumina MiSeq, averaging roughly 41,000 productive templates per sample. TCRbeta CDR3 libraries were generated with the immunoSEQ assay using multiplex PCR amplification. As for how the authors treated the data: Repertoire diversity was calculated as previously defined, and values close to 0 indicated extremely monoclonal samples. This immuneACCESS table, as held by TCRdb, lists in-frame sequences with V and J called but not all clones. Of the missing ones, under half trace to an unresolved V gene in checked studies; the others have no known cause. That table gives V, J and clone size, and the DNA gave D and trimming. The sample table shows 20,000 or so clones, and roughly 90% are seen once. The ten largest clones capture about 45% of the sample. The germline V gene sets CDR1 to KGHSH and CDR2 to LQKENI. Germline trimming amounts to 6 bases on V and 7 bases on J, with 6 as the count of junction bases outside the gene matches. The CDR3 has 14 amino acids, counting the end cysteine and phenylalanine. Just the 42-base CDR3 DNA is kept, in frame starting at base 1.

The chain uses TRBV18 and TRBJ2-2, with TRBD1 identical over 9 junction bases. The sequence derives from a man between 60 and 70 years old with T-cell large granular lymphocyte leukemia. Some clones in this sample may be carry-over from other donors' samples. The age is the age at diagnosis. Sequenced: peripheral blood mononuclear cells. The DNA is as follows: TGTGCCAGCTCCTGGACAGGGGATAACGGGGAGCTGTTTTTT. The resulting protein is CASSWTGDNGELFF. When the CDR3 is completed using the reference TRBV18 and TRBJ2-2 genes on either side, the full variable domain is NAGVMQNPRHLVRRRGQEARLRCSPMKGHSHVYWYRQLPEEGLKFMVYLQKENIIDESGMPKERFSAEFPKEGPSILRIQQVVRGDSAAYFCASSWTGDNGELFFGEGSRLTVL.